This T cell receptor beta chain was profiled in a study of cytomegalovirus exposure and HLA in healthy donors. Looking at the study overall: A prior analysis found around 110 million unique TCR beta sequences from 150 million to 200 million T cells. Unique TCRs from HLA-typed donors, around 93 million of them, were held in an early data release. The study placed about 86% of its roughly 430 genotyped donors in the Caucasian-associated ancestry cluster.

Trimming cost V 7 bases and J 7 bases, with 26 bases left between them. This CDR3 has 16 residues. Per the germline V gene, CDR1 is MDHEN and CDR2 is SYDVKM. The study sampled nominally healthy donors, though unrecorded immune exposures were likely. The study ran its PCR with 60 Vbeta and 13 Jbeta primers. TCRdb's copy holds only in-frame clones and misses some; the assay was immunoSEQ multiplex PCR. The table records 250,000 to 350,000 clones, about four fifths of them present only once. This receptor was obtained from a girl aged 2-10 years in good health and CMV-seronegative. The specimen sequenced was PBMCs. The J gene is TRBJ2-7, the V gene TRBV28, with D possibly TRBD2 on 6 matching bases. CDR3 amino acids: CASTALGQGGEREQYF. For the CDR3, the DNA is TGTGCCAGCACTGCTTTAGGGCAGGGCGGGGAGAGGGAGCAGTACTTC.